These 27 T cell receptor beta chains were all obtained from the same sample, sequenced in a study of T cells expressing NK-cell markers (dated by TCRdb to the early 2020s). Receptor libraries were prepared by 5' RACE. Sequencing took place on an Illumina HiSeq 2000. With the reads reprocessed by TCRdb, a single entry stands for each CDR3 protein sequence and no DNA is reported. This sample's records show almost 450,000 distinct CDR3 sequences. The ten largest clones add up to 7.3% of the sample. Material for sequencing was blood T cells: a sorted CD56 or NKG2C T cell subset, CD4+ or CD8+ T cells, or bulk PBMC T cells (not recorded which). These receptors all come from a woman aged 18 to 75 in good health.

The chain combines TRBV7-9 with TRBJ2-7; TCRdb designates TRBD1, a call that cannot be tested without DNA. The germline gives CDR1 SEHNR, CDR2 FQNEAQ (reference sequence). This CDR3 comprises 14 residues. CDR3 region: CASSLDRGPDEQYF.

The J gene is TRBJ2-5, the V gene TRBV27. Looked up from germline, CDR1 is MNHEY and CDR2 is SMNVEV (reference sequence). The CDR3 is 14 residues long. The CDR3 sequence: CASSSIRDQETQYF.

The rearrangement uses TRBV4-2 and TRBJ2-5; there is no DNA to check the TCRdb D call of TRBD2. The germline gives CDR1 LGHNA, CDR2 YNFKEQ. The CDR3 extends over 17 amino acids. CDR3 loop: CASSQGTNGGIQETQYF.

Here the CDR3 reads CSASTAGANVLTF. The chain has TRBV20-1 and TRBJ2-6. CDR3 length: 13 amino acids. Germline lookup yields CDR1 DFQATT and CDR2 SNEGSKA (reference sequence).

The chain uses TRBV20-1 and TRBJ1-5; TCRdb indicates TRBD1, and absent DNA this call remains unverified. This CDR3 is built from 14 residues. Germline V CDR1 and CDR2: DFQATT, SNEGSKA (reference sequence). The CDR3 reads CSAREGGRNQPQHF.

The rearrangement joins TRBV5-1 to TRBJ2-2; TCRdb outputs TRBD2, but without DNA this stays unchecked. CDR3 length: 15 residues. Germline V gives CDR1 SGHRS, CDR2 YFSETQ. The CDR3 is CASSHGQALLGELFF.

Here the CDR3 reads CSVKTSSGNQPQHF. The rearrangement links TRBV20-1 to TRBJ1-5. From germline, CDR1 is DFQATT and CDR2 SNEGSKA (reference sequence). The CDR3 has 14 amino acids.

The chain employs TRBV6-2 or TRBV6-3 and TRBJ2-1. Germline V lookup: CDR1 MNHEY, CDR2 SVGEGT. The CDR3 contains 15 residues. The CDR3 here is CASSPWKGLLDEQFF.

This chain connects TRBV24-1 to TRBJ2-5; with no DNA, the TCRdb D assignment of TRBD1 cannot be verified. The CDR3 is made up of 17 amino acids. CDR1 is KGHDR and CDR2 is SFDVKD in the germline V gene. The CDR3 protein is CATSDFEGTGMAETQYF.

The chain joins TRBV4-1 to TRBJ1-3; TCRdb's D call, TRBD1, is unchecked because there is no DNA. This CDR3 has 19 amino acids. CDR1 and CDR2 (germline): MGHRA, YSYEKL. The CDR3 reads CASSPDRNPNLYSGNTIYF.

The chain joins TRBV9 to TRBJ2-1; TCRdb reports TRBD2, a call that lacks DNA to check it against. The CDR3 has 16 residues. Germline CDR1 is SGDLS and CDR2 is YYNGEE. The CDR3 is CASSPPSAVNRGEQFF.

This chain links TRBV2 with TRBJ1-5; TCRdb lists TRBD1, though no DNA is available to test this call. CDR3 length: 14 amino acids. Germline V CDR1 and CDR2: SNHLY, FYNNEI. CDR3 loop: CASSVGQGNQPQHF.

The chain uses TRBV4-1 and TRBJ2-1; the TCRdb call, TRBD1, lacks DNA for checking. Germline loops: CDR1 MGHRA, CDR2 YSYEKL. This CDR3 spans 12 amino acids. The CDR3: CASRGDNNEQFF.

The chain couples TRBV7-2 to TRBJ2-1; lacking DNA, the TRBD1 call made by TCRdb goes unchecked. Germline CDR1 is SGHTA and CDR2 is FQGNSA. The CDR3 has 16 residues. The CDR3 loop is CASSLALAAPYNEQFF.

The rearrangement joins TRBV10-3 to TRBJ1-5; TCRdb gives TRBD1 as the D gene, but with no DNA this cannot be confirmed. Germline-derived CDR1 and CDR2 are ENHRY and SYGVKD. The CDR3 has 13 amino acids. The CDR3 here is CAINRDRAQPQHF.

This chain joins TRBV20-1 and TRBJ2-5; absent DNA, TCRdb's TRBD2 call cannot be checked. CDR3 length: 14 amino acids. Germline CDR1 DFQATT, CDR2 SNEGSKA (reference sequence). The CDR3 is CSANGVGVQETQYF.

The chain uses TRBV7-2 and TRBJ2-1. Germline-derived CDR1 and CDR2 are SGHTA and FQGNSA. The CDR3 totals 14 residues. The CDR3 reads CASSLVLADNEQFF.

This chain links TRBV7-6 with TRBJ2-1; the TCRdb call, TRBD1, lacks DNA for checking. Germline V lookup: CDR1 SGHVS, CDR2 FNYEAQ. The CDR3 is made up of 14 amino acids. The CDR3 spells CASSLTGADNEQFF.

The chain uses TRBV2 and TRBJ1-4. The CDR3 sequence is 15 residues long. Germline lookup yields CDR1 SNHLY and CDR2 FYNNEI. CDR3 in amino acids: CASSEMRRINEKLFF.

CDR3 loop: CASSAPGIQYF. This rearrangement joins TRBV7-2 to TRBJ2-4; the TCRdb call, TRBD1, lacks DNA for checking. Germline V gene sequence: CDR1 SGHTA, CDR2 FQGNSA. The CDR3 is made up of 11 amino acids.

The CDR3 spells CASRPKAPKGETQYF. The chain carries TRBV7-8 and TRBJ2-5; no DNA is available, so the TRBD1 call from TCRdb remains unchecked. Looked up from germline, CDR1 is SGHVS and CDR2 is FQNEAQ. The CDR3 runs 15 residues.

The chain carries TRBV15 and TRBJ1-3. The CDR3 contains 15 residues. Germline V lookup: CDR1 LNHNV, CDR2 YYDKDF (reference sequence). This CDR3 reads CATSRGTDSGNTIYF.

The J gene is TRBJ2-2, the V gene TRBV12-3 or TRBV12-4; TCRdb's D gene call, TRBD1, goes unchecked for lack of DNA. The CDR3 is 14 residues long. The CDR3 sequence: CASSLIRGMGELFF.

This chain links TRBV7-3 with TRBJ2-3; TCRdb proposes TRBD1, but this gene call is untestable without DNA. Per germline, CDR1 SGHTA and CDR2 FQGTGA. The CDR3 is 15 residues long. CDR3 in amino acids: CASSLQGVHTDTQYF.

This chain uses TRBV19 with TRBJ1-2; the TCRdb call, TRBD1, lacks DNA for checking. In germline, CDR1 is LNHDA, CDR2 SQIVND (reference sequence). The CDR3 is made up of 11 amino acids. The CDR3 protein is CASSVPGSYTF.

The chain combines TRBV11-2 with TRBJ2-2; TCRdb returns TRBD1, unconfirmable since there is no DNA. The CDR3 length is 17 residues. Germline CDR1 reads SGHAT; CDR2 reads FQNNGV. The CDR3 loop reads CASSLDYQGAVTGELFF. Based on the CDR3 plus reference TRBV11-2 and TRBJ2-2, the full variable domain is EAGVAQSPRYKIIEKRQSVAFWCNPISGHATLYWYQQILGQGPKLLIQFQNNGVVDDSQLPKDRFSAERLKGVDSTLKIQPAKLEDSAVYLCASSLDYQGAVTGELFFGEGSRLTVL.

The V and J genes are TRBV5-1 and TRBJ1-5; without DNA, the TCRdb call of TRBD1 cannot be checked. The CDR3 is 16 residues long. The germline gives CDR1 SGHRS, CDR2 YFSETQ. The CDR3 protein is CASSLQPGDSNQPQHF.